This T cell receptor (beta chain) was obtained from a study of T cells in tuberculosis. CDR3 length: 16 amino acids. V dropped 5 bases and J dropped 0 bases, with 15 bases sitting between them. Germline V gives CDR1 SGHRS, CDR2 YFSETQ. Assay: immunoSEQ multiplex PCR; the TCRdb copy retains only in-frame clones and omits some. Of 85,000 to 100,000 clones in the sample, more than 75% are singletons; the top ten hold under 2.5%. Study-level points and caveats: Some low-affinity tetramer-binding T cells may be absent from this sample.

Sorting used thawed, overnight-rested PBMC stained with anti-CD3, a viability dye and GMM-loaded CD1B tetramer. The lipid loaded on the CD1B tetramers was C32 glucose monomycolate from Rhodococcus equi. The source of this sequence is an adult woman with latent tuberculosis. Sequenced material: CD1b-GMM tetramer-negative cells sorted from PBMCs. V usage is TRBV5-1 and J usage is TRBJ2-1; D is perhaps TRBD1 (6 bases). The DNA of the CDR3 is TGCGCCAGCAGACCCGGACAGCCCAGCTCCTACAATGAGCAGTTCTTC. This encodes CASRPGQPSSYNEQFF.